What follows are 30 T cell receptor beta chains derived from one specimen sequenced in a study of blood T cell repertoires in COVID-19. Assay: immunoSEQ multiplex PCR; the TCRdb copy retains only in-frame clones and omits some. The sample includes 200,000 to 250,000 clones, 80% to 85% of them seen just once. The sample comprised peripheral blood. Receptors were obtained from a man aged 30-40 years with active or convalescent COVID-19.

The chain couples TRBV5-1 to TRBJ2-1, with TRBD2 identical over 8 bases. J lost 8 bases, V lost 2 bases, and 6 bases had no gene match. Germline V gene lookup returns CDR1 SGHRS and CDR2 YFSETQ. The CDR3 spans 14 residues. CDR3 sequence (DNA): TGCGCCAGCAGCTTACGCGGGGGGCCCTATGAGCAGTTCTTC. It translates to CASSLRGGPYEQFF.

The chain has TRBV7-9 and TRBJ2-2, with no clear D. V was pared by 5 bases and J by 5 bases, with 9 bases between. CDR1 is SEHNR and CDR2 is FQNEAQ in the germline V gene (reference sequence). The CDR3 is made up of 13 amino acids. The DNA for the CDR3 is TGTGCCAGCAGCCCTCCTACGACCGGGGAGCTGTTTTTT. Translation: CASSPPTTGELFF.

The CDR3 spells CASSLGGPLSGNTIYF. CDR3 DNA sequence: TGTGCCAGCAGCTTGGGCGGCCCCCTCTCTGGAAACACCATATATTTT. This sequence joins TRBV5-6 and TRBJ1-3, with unresolved D. Germline-derived CDR1 and CDR2 are SGHDT and YYEEEE. The CDR3 has 16 amino acids. Trimming shortened V by 0 bases and J by 0 bases, and 10 bases separated the two germline ends. The whole variable domain, filled in from reference TRBV5-6 and TRBJ1-3, reads DAGVTQSPTHLIKTRGQQVTLRCSPKSGHDTVSWYQQALGQGPQFIFQYYEEEERQRGNFPDRFSGHQFPNYSSELNVNALLLGDSALYLCASSLGGPLSGNTIYFGEGSWLTVV.

The chain carries TRBV7-9 and TRBJ2-1; 8 bases are shared with TRBD1. J was trimmed by 6 bases and V by 1 base; bases with no gene match: 5. Germline loops: CDR1 SEHNR, CDR2 FQNEAQ (reference sequence). CDR3 size: 15 residues. As DNA, the CDR3 is TGTGCCAGCAGCTTAGGACAGGGGTCGACCAATGAGCAGTTCTTC. Translation gives CASSLGQGSTNEQFF.

The genes are TRBV6-5 and TRBJ2-2; TRBD2 matches at 7 bases. CDR1 MNHEY and CDR2 SVGAGI come from the germline V gene. Trimming removed 0 bases from V and 3 bases from J; junction bases left unmatched: 4. The CDR3 sequence is 16 residues long. For the CDR3, the DNA is TGTGCCAGCAGTTACTCGAGGACTAGTGACACCGGGGAGCTGTTTTTT. It is translated as CASSYSRTSDTGELFF.

This chain uses TRBV28 with TRBJ1-4; 9 bases align to TRBD1. Germline V CDR1 and CDR2: MDHEN, SYDVKM. The CDR3 spans 17 residues. V lost 5 bases and J lost 8; bases outside the gene matches: 15. The CDR3 spells CASSPPGYRGRGEKLFF. The CDR3, as DNA: TGTGCCAGCAGTCCGCCCGGCTACAGGGGGCGAGGAGAAAAACTGTTTTTT.

The rearrangement joins TRBV3-1 (or the pseudogene TRBV3-2) to TRBJ1-5, with 9 nucleotides matching TRBD1. In germline, CDR1 is LGHDT, CDR2 YNNKEL (reference sequence). The CDR3 contains 13 residues. The trim removed 5 bases at V and 9 bases at J, leaving 5 bases unmatched. As DNA, the CDR3 is TGTGCCAGCAGCGGGGACAGGGTAGGGCCCCAGCATTTT. Protein: CASSGDRVGPQHF.

This clone was detected only once. The chain links TRBV7-9 to TRBJ1-1, with 9 bases fitting TRBD1. V lost 1 base to trimming and J lost 1 base; unmatched junction nucleotides: 7. The CDR3 length is 17 residues. CDR1 and CDR2 from the germline V gene are SEHNR and FQNEAQ (reference sequence). The CDR3 DNA is TGTGCCAGCAGCTTAGTACAGGGGGCGTCAAGGAACACTGAAGCTTTCTTT. Translated, it gives CASSLVQGASRNTEAFF. The full variable domain, completed using reference TRBV7-9 and TRBJ1-1, is DTGVSQNPRHKITKRGQNVTFRCDPISEHNRLYWYRQTLGQGPEFLTYFQNEAQLEKSRLLSDRFSAERPKGSFSTLEIQRTEQGDSAMYLCASSLVQGASRNTEAFFGQGTRLTVV.

This clone was observed a few times. The V gene is TRBV7-2, the J gene TRBJ1-5; maybe TRBD1 (6 bases). From germline, CDR1 is SGHTA and CDR2 FQGNSA. Trimming took off 5 bases at V and 4 bases at J, with 15 bases between the two ends. The CDR3 runs 15 residues. This chain's CDR3 is CASSAGGGSNQPQHF. The DNA of the CDR3 is TGTGCCAGCAGCGCCGGTGGGGGCAGTAATCAGCCCCAGCATTTT.

This clone was recorded a few times. This chain connects TRBV7-2 to TRBJ1-3; TRBD1 agrees at 7 bases. Trimming cost V 2 bases and J 5 bases; bases outside gene matches: 15. The germline gives CDR1 SGHTA, CDR2 FQGNSA. The CDR3 is made up of 18 amino acids. CDR3 DNA: TGTGCCAGCAGCTTATCTTATGTGGGACAGACAAGTAGAAACACCATATATTTT. This sequence encodes CASSLSYVGQTSRNTIYF. The entire variable domain, with the rest obtained from reference TRBV7-2 and TRBJ1-3, is as follows: GAGVSQSPSNKVTEKGKDVELRCDPISGHTALYWYRQSLGQGLEFLIYFQGNSAPDKSGLPSDRFSAERTGGSVSTLTIQRTQQEDSAVYLCASSLSYVGQTSRNTIYFGEGSWLTVV.

The genes are TRBV19 and TRBJ1-6; TRBD1 aligns across 8 bases. CDR3 length: 16 residues. V was clipped by 5 bases and J by 8 bases; unmatched bases: 11. CDR1 is LNHDA, CDR2 SQIVND, per germline (reference sequence). CDR3 region: CASSRETGVGDSPLHF. The CDR3 bases are TGTGCCAGTAGTCGAGAGACAGGGGTCGGCGATTCACCCCTCCACTTT.

The chain recombines TRBV4-1 with TRBJ2-7, with 7 nucleotides matching TRBD2. The CDR3 loop spans 14 amino acids. CDR1 is MGHRA and CDR2 is YSYEKL in the germline V gene. The ends lost 1 base at V and 0 bases at J; junction bases unmatched: 0. CDR3 coding DNA: TGCGCCAGCAGCCAAGGACTAGCCTCCTACGAGCAGTACTTC. This sequence encodes CASSQGLASYEQYF.

V usage is TRBV9 and J usage is TRBJ1-1; no firm D call. Germline CDR1 reads SGDLS; CDR2 reads YYNGEE. V lost 4 bases, J lost 1 base, and 14 bases lay in between. CDR3 size: 15 residues. CDR3 loop: CASSPPRSGNTEAFF. CDR3 DNA: TGTGCCAGCAGCCCCCCAAGGTCGGGGAACACTGAAGCTTTCTTT.

The chain is built from TRBV7-9 and TRBJ1-2; tentative D call: TRBD1 (5 bases). Deletions cut 3 bases from V and 2 bases from J, with 13 bases between. Per the germline V gene, CDR1 is SEHNR and CDR2 is FQNEAQ (reference sequence). The CDR3 is made up of 15 amino acids. The CDR3 DNA sequence: TGTGCCAGCAGCTTGGATAGGGGAGGGAACTATGGCTACACCTTC. Translation gives CASSLDRGGNYGYTF.

The J gene is TRBJ1-1, the V gene TRBV2; D is perhaps TRBD1 (6 bases). V was pared by 1 base and J by 6 bases, with 18 bases between. Germline V gene sequence: CDR1 SNHLY, CDR2 FYNNEI. The CDR3 extends over 16 amino acids. CDR3 coding DNA: TGTGCCAGCAGTGAAGAGTCCCCAGGGGTTGGGGCTGAAGCTTTCTTT. Translation gives CASSEESPGVGAEAFF.

This chain uses TRBV20-1 with TRBJ1-2; D remains unclear. V was clipped by 3 bases and J by 3 bases, with 11 bases between them. The CDR3 is made up of 13 amino acids. Germline lookup yields CDR1 DFQATT and CDR2 SNEGSKA (reference sequence). This CDR3 is CSASPTDYYGYTF. CDR3 sequence (DNA): TGCAGTGCTAGTCCGACTGACTACTATGGCTACACCTTC.

The chain couples TRBV7-2 to TRBJ1-2; 10 bases are shared with TRBD1. The CDR3 runs 13 residues. CDR1 and CDR2 (germline): SGHTA, FQGNSA. Unmatched junction bases numbered 5, after V lost 5 bases and J lost 8 bases. In nucleotides, the CDR3 is TGTGCCAGCAGCACGACAGGGGGCTTAGGCTACACCTTC. This sequence encodes CASSTTGGLGYTF.

This CDR3 reads CASSFIASGRGYEQYF. CDR3 DNA: TGTGCCAGCAGTTTTATCGCTAGCGGGAGAGGCTACGAGCAGTACTTC. V is TRBV28 and J is TRBJ2-7; TRBD2 aligns across 10 bases. Germline V gene data show CDR1 as MDHEN and CDR2 as SYDVKM. The CDR3 has 16 amino acids. Trimming at V came to 3 bases and at J to 3 bases, leaving 8 bases not matched to a gene.

The gene calls are TRBV6-6 and TRBJ1-2, with D possibly being TRBD1 (5 bases). Trimming left V 8 bases short and J 4 bases short, with 11 bases between. Germline V gene data show CDR1 as MNHNY and CDR2 as SVGAGI (reference sequence). The CDR3 consists of 12 residues. The CDR3, as DNA: TGTGCCAGCTCCGACAGTGCCTATGGCTACACCTTC. It yields the protein CASSDSAYGYTF.

The chain combines TRBV19 with TRBJ1-1; D is uncertain. The CDR3 sequence is 12 residues long. V was cut by 10 bases and J by 6 bases, with 15 bases left in between. Germline CDR1 is LNHDA and CDR2 is SQIVND (reference sequence). CDR3 bases: TGTGCCATAACTACACCCAACGCTGAAGCTTTCTTT. Translated: CAITTPNAEAFF. Based on the CDR3 plus reference TRBV19 and TRBJ1-1, the full variable domain is DGGITQSPKYLFRKEGQNVTLSCEQNLNHDAMYWYRQDPGQGLRLIYYSQIVNDFQKGDIAEGYSVSREKKESFPLTVTSAQKNPTAFYLCAITTPNAEAFFGQGTRLTVV.

V is TRBV5-1 and J is TRBJ2-4, with 9 positions matching TRBD1. The CDR3 contains 16 residues. After removal of 0 bases from V and 5 bases from J, the junction contained 6 bases not matched to a gene. Looked up from germline, CDR1 is SGHRS and CDR2 is YFSETQ. CDR3 residues: CASSLGPGQGENIQYF. In nucleotides, the CDR3 is TGCGCCAGCAGCTTGGGCCCGGGACAGGGAGAAAACATTCAGTACTTC. Looking up the rest from reference TRBV5-1 and TRBJ2-4 gives the full variable domain: KAGVTQTPRYLIKTRGQQVTLSCSPISGHRSVSWYQQTPGQGLQFLFEYFSETQRNKGNFPGRFSGRQFSNSRSEMNVSTLELGDSALYLCASSLGPGQGENIQYFGAGTRLSVL.

The gene calls are TRBV5-8 and TRBJ2-5; TRBD1 matches at 8 bases. The J segment lost 5 bases and the V segment lost 5 bases, leaving 5 bases of the junction unmatched. The CDR3 extends over 13 amino acids. Germline CDR1 and CDR2: SGHTS and YDEGEE. CDR3 in amino acids: CASRVTGGETQYF. CDR3 nucleotide sequence: TGTGCCAGCAGGGTCACAGGGGGGGAGACCCAGTACTTC.

This chain links TRBV19 with TRBJ2-1; 16 bases line up with TRBD2. The CDR3 sequence is 18 residues long. With V trimmed by 6 bases and J by 2 bases, 7 bases remained unmatched. CDR1 and CDR2 (germline): LNHDA, SQIVND (reference sequence). CDR3: CASSVKGLAGGPYNEQFF. The CDR3 DNA is TGTGCCAGTAGCGTCAAGGGACTAGCGGGAGGGCCCTACAATGAGCAGTTCTTC.

The chain links TRBV6-6 to TRBJ2-1; 9 positions agree with TRBD1. The CDR3 runs to 15 residues. V was pared by 8 bases and J by 9 bases, with 14 bases of the junction left unmatched. CDR1 MNHNY and CDR2 SVGAGI come from the germline V gene (reference sequence). CDR3 in amino acids: CASELPGQGRSEQFF. For the CDR3, the DNA is TGTGCCAGCGAACTACCGGGACAGGGACGCAGTGAGCAGTTCTTC.

The chain is built from TRBV5-1 and TRBJ2-1; 11 bases are a match to TRBD1. This CDR3 contains 14 residues. Germline values: CDR1 SGHRS, CDR2 YFSETQ. The junction had 6 bases not matched to a gene; V was cut back by 4 bases and J by 9 bases. The chain's CDR3 is CASSPGQGVFEQFF. In nucleotides, the CDR3 is TGCGCCAGCAGCCCGGGACAGGGGGTCTTTGAGCAGTTCTTC.

This CDR3 reads CASSQETSGGAYYNEQFF. The CDR3 DNA is TGTGCCAGCAGCCAAGAGACTAGCGGGGGGGCGTACTACAATGAGCAGTTCTTC. The rearrangement uses TRBV4-2 and TRBJ2-1, with 14 bases lining up with TRBD2. Trimming took 0 bases from V and 3 from J; bases not matched to a gene: 4. Germline assignment: CDR1 LGHNA and CDR2 YNFKEQ. The CDR3 contains 18 residues.

The rearrangement links TRBV5-4 to TRBJ2-1; 11 nucleotides agree with TRBD2. The CDR3 length is 17 residues. The germline CDR1 and CDR2 sequences are SGHNT and YYREEE (reference sequence). V gave up 5 bases and J gave up 8 bases; unmatched junction bases: 15. The DNA of the CDR3 is TGTGCCAGCAGTTTGACTAGCGGGATTCGGGGGATCGATGAGCAGTTCTTC. Translating it yields CASSLTSGIRGIDEQFF. Using reference TRBV5-4 and TRBJ2-1 for the parts outside the CDR3, the full variable domain is ETGVTQSPTHLIKTRGQQVTLRCSSQSGHNTVSWYQQALGQGPQFIFQYYREEENGRGNFPPRFSGLQFPNYSSELNVNALELDDSALYLCASSLTSGIRGIDEQFFGPGTRLTVL.

The genes are TRBV24-1 and TRBJ2-5; TRBD1 aligns across 10 bases. Germline CDR1 and CDR2: KGHDR and SFDVKD. The CDR3 consists of 18 residues. The trim removed 6 bases at V and 0 bases at J, leaving 12 bases unmatched. The CDR3 region has the DNA TGTGCCACCAGTAAAGGATCTCAGGGGACAGGGGACCAAGAGACCCAGTACTTC. Translation gives CATSKGSQGTGDQETQYF.

The rearrangement joins TRBV5-1 to TRBJ2-3; 9 bases align to TRBD2. This CDR3 spans 16 amino acids. With 3 bases clipped from V and 2 bases from J, the junction kept 7 bases outside the gene matches. CDR1 is SGHRS, CDR2 YFSETQ, per germline. CDR3 protein: CASSYISGSNTDTQYF. In nucleotides, the CDR3 is TGCGCCAGCAGCTATATTAGCGGGAGTAACACAGATACGCAGTATTTT. Together with reference TRBV5-1 and TRBJ2-3, the CDR3 gives the full variable domain: KAGVTQTPRYLIKTRGQQVTLSCSPISGHRSVSWYQQTPGQGLQFLFEYFSETQRNKGNFPGRFSGRQFSNSRSEMNVSTLELGDSALYLCASSYISGSNTDTQYFGPGTRLTVL.

J is TRBJ1-5 and V is TRBV18; D may be TRBD1 (6 bases). V was cut by 5 bases and J by 1 base, with 12 bases left in between. Germline V CDR1 and CDR2: KGHSH, LQKENI. This CDR3 contains 15 residues. CDR3 loop: CASSYTGLSNQPQHF. The CDR3 DNA reads as TGTGCCAGCTCATATACAGGGTTGAGCAATCAGCCCCAGCATTTT.